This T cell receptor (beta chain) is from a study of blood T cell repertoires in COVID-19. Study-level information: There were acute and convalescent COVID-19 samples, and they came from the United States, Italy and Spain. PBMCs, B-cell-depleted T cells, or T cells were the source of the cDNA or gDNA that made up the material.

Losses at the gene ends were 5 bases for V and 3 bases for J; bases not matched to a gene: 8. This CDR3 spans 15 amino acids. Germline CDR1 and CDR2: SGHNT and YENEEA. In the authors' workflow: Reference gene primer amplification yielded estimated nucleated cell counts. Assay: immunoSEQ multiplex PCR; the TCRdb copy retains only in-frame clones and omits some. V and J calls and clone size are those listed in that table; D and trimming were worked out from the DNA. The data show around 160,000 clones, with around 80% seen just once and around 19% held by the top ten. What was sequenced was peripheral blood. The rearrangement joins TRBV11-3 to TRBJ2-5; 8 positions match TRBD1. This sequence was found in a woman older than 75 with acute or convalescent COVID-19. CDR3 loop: CASSKNRGSKETQYF. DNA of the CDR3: TGTGCCAGCAGCAAAAACAGGGGGTCAAAAGAGACCCAGTACTTC. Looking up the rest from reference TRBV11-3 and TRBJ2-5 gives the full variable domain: EAGVVQSPRYKIIEKKQPVAFWCNPISGHNTLYWYLQNLGQGPELLIRYENEEAVDDSQLPKDRFSAERLKGVDSTLKIQPAELGDSAVYLCASSKNRGSKETQYFGPGTRLLVL.